These T cell receptor beta chains were read from a single sample in a study of blood T cell repertoires in COVID-19. Sequencing used immunoSEQ multiplex PCR; TCRdb keeps in-frame clones, though not all of them. The data contain over 300,000 clones, roughly 82% of them singletons. The source material was peripheral blood. All receptors come from a woman aged 45-65 years with acute or convalescent COVID-19. Both conserved end residues are part of each CDR3. The D gene is left open where the match is weak. A clone size is listed for some rows: how often the clone was seen (once, few, many), or a class if it is expanded.

j_call: TRBJ2-5; clone_size: few; v_call: TRBV2; d_call: TRBD1; cdr3_nt: TGTGCCAGCACCGTAAGACAGGGGGCGAGGGCCCAGTACTTC; cdr3_aa: CASTVRQGARAQYF
j_call: TRBJ2-4; clone_size: once; v_call: TRBV12-1; d_call: .; cdr3_nt: TGTGCCAGCAGCTTTGCGTGCGGAGTAGCCAAAAACATTCAGTACTTC; cdr3_aa: CASSFACGVAKNIQYF
j_call: TRBJ1-1; clone_size: .; v_call: TRBV2; d_call: .; cdr3_nt: TGTGCCAGCGTGGGGGGGAGCACTGAAGCTTTCTTT; cdr3_aa: CASVGGSTEAFF
j_call: TRBJ2-5; clone_size: .; v_call: TRBV6-5; d_call: .; cdr3_nt: TGTGCCAGCAGTTACGCGCAACAAGAGACCCAGTACTTC; cdr3_aa: CASSYAQQETQYF
j_call: TRBJ2-7; clone_size: .; v_call: TRBV18; d_call: .; cdr3_nt: TGTGCCAGCTCGCCCCGCCCAGGGCCGACCTACGAGCAGTACTTC; cdr3_aa: CASSPRPGPTYEQYF
j_call: TRBJ2-7; clone_size: .; v_call: TRBV5-1; d_call: .; cdr3_nt: TGCGCCAGCAGCGGAACAGGTTATTCCTACGAGCAGTACTTC; cdr3_aa: CASSGTGYSYEQYF
j_call: TRBJ2-1; clone_size: once; v_call: TRBV20-1; d_call: TRBD1; cdr3_nt: TGCAGTGCTAGTGAGGGACAGGGGTTCGGTGAGCAGTTCTTC; cdr3_aa: CSASEGQGFGEQFF
j_call: TRBJ2-1; clone_size: .; v_call: TRBV6-6; d_call: .; cdr3_nt: TGTGCCAGCAGTTACCGGGGGACCTACAATGAGCAGTTCTTC; cdr3_aa: CASSYRGTYNEQFF
j_call: TRBJ1-5; clone_size: .; v_call: TRBV6-1; d_call: .; cdr3_nt: TGTGCCAGCAGTGACGGTAGCAATCAGCCCCAGCATTTT; cdr3_aa: CASSDGSNQPQHF
j_call: TRBJ2-7; clone_size: .; v_call: TRBV19; d_call: TRBD2; cdr3_nt: TGTGCCAGTAGCCCTGCTGGCGGGAGATCCTACGAGCAGTACTTC; cdr3_aa: CASSPAGGRSYEQYF
j_call: TRBJ2-1; clone_size: .; v_call: TRBV28; d_call: .; cdr3_nt: TGTGCCAACTATAGTTCAAGCACTGAACCCCCGTTCTTC; cdr3_aa: CANYSSSTEPPFF
j_call: TRBJ2-1; clone_size: .; v_call: TRBV7-3; d_call: .; cdr3_nt: TGTGCCAGCAGCTGGGGGACTGACGGCTATGAGCAGTTCTTC; cdr3_aa: CASSWGTDGYEQFF
j_call: TRBJ2-4; clone_size: .; v_call: TRBV6-6; d_call: TRBD2; cdr3_nt: TGTGCCAGCAGTTACGTAGCGGGAGGTCAAAACATTCAGTACTTC; cdr3_aa: CASSYVAGGQNIQYF
j_call: TRBJ1-1; clone_size: .; v_call: TRBV24-1; d_call: TRBD1; cdr3_nt: TGTGCCACCAGTGATCGCGGGACAGGGGGTCGCACTGAAGCTTTCTTT; cdr3_aa: CATSDRGTGGRTEAFF
j_call: TRBJ1-4; clone_size: .; v_call: TRBV2; d_call: TRBD1; cdr3_nt: TGTGCCAGCAGCCTAGGGGGCACAACTAATGAAAAACTGTTTTTT; cdr3_aa: CASSLGGTTNEKLFF
j_call: TRBJ1-2; clone_size: few; v_call: TRBV30; d_call: TRBD1; cdr3_nt: TGTGCCTGGAGTGCTGGACAGGGCTCCAACTATGGCTACACCTTC; cdr3_aa: CAWSAGQGSNYGYTF
j_call: TRBJ1-3; clone_size: .; v_call: TRBV2; d_call: .; cdr3_nt: TGTGCCAGCAGCCGCATAGCCTCTGGAAACACCATATATTTT; cdr3_aa: CASSRIASGNTIYF
j_call: TRBJ2-7; clone_size: .; v_call: TRBV7-8; d_call: TRBD2; cdr3_nt: TGTGCCAGCAGTCGGGAGGTGAGGAGCTCCTACGAGCAGTACTTC; cdr3_aa: CASSREVRSSYEQYF
j_call: TRBJ1-4; clone_size: .; v_call: TRBV4-1; d_call: .; cdr3_nt: TGCGCCAGCAGCCAAATGGGGCTGTTAAATGAAAAACTGTTTTTT; cdr3_aa: CASSQMGLLNEKLFF